A selection of T cell receptor beta chains follows, all from one sample in a study of identifying expanded T cells in peripheral blood. Profiling relied on immunoSEQ multiplex PCR, and the TCRdb table lists in-frame clones only, not all of them. This table has 100,000 to 150,000 clones, around 88% appearing once. The sample was blood. The receptors stem from a person between 18 and 69 years old in good health. Each CDR3 is given with its conserved first and last residue. D genes are given only for firm matches. The size field is filled for only some rows; it gives once, few, many or a size class.

-,TRBV10-3,few,TRBJ1-2,CAISESPGNYGYTF,TGTGCCATCAGTGAGTCGCCAGGGAACTATGGCTACACCTTC
TRBD1,TRBV5-1,-,TRBJ2-7,CASTQGQHRDEQYF,TGCGCCAGTACCCAGGGACAGCACAGGGACGAGCAGTACTTC
TRBD2,TRBV2,few,TRBJ2-7,CASSRLAGLEQYF,TGTGCCAGCAGTCGGCTAGCGGGACTCGAGCAGTACTTC
-,TRBV7-2,-,TRBJ2-6,CASSLGQGGYGANVLTF,TGTGCCAGCAGCTTAGGACAGGGAGGGTATGGGGCCAACGTCCTGACTTTC
-,TRBV25-1,once,TRBJ2-1,CASSESQGGAYNEQFF,TGTGCCAGCAGTGAATCCCAGGGGGGTGCCTACAATGAGCAGTTCTTC
-,TRBV25-1,-,TRBJ2-5,CASSEFVGTQETQYF,TGTGCCAGCAGTGAATTTGTGGGGACCCAAGAGACCCAGTACTTC
TRBD2,TRBV5-4,-,TRBJ2-1,CASSLGLAAYNEQFF,TGTGCCAGCAGCTTAGGGCTAGCGGCCTACAATGAGCAGTTCTTC
TRBD1,TRBV7-2,-,TRBJ2-7,CASSLVTGVSYEQYF,TGTGCCAGCAGCTTAGTGACAGGGGTGTCCTACGAGCAGTACTTC
TRBD1,TRBV19,many,TRBJ1-4,CATTGLLREKLFF,TGTGCCACGACAGGGTTATTACGTGAAAAACTGTTTTTT
-,TRBV6-1,-,TRBJ1-2,CASSPPGEVYGYTF,TGTGCCAGCAGCCCCCCCGGGGAGGTCTATGGCTACACCTTC
-,TRBV6-5,-,TRBJ2-7,CASSYGRFSYEQYF,TGTGCCAGCAGTTACGGGCGGTTCTCCTACGAGCAGTACTTC
-,TRBV4-2,-,TRBJ1-1,CASSHAPDTEAFF,TGTGCCAGCAGCCATGCCCCGGACACTGAAGCTTTCTTT
-,TRBV4-2,-,TRBJ1-2,CASSQGRTEQGYTF,TGTGCCAGCAGCCAGGGAAGGACGGAGCAAGGCTACACCTTC
-,TRBV6-6,-,TRBJ1-2,CASRFPDRSTYGYTF,TGTGCCAGCAGATTTCCCGACAGGAGTACCTATGGCTACACCTTC
-,TRBV25-1,once,TRBJ2-5,CASSAANSMETQYF,TGTGCCAGCAGTGCGGCAAACTCTATGGAGACCCAGTACTTC
-,TRBV10-1,-,TRBJ2-7,CASSDSRRSPYEQYF,TGCGCCAGCAGTGACTCCCGAAGATCCCCCTACGAGCAGTACTTC
TRBD2,TRBV10-1,-,TRBJ2-3,CASSGAGERDTQYF,TGCGCCAGCAGTGGGGCGGGAGAAAGAGATACGCAGTATTTT
TRBD1,TRBV7-8,-,TRBJ2-7,CASSVLRGPNEQYF,TGTGCCAGCAGCGTCCTCAGGGGGCCCAACGAGCAGTACTTC
TRBD2,TRBV30,once,TRBJ2-1,CAWSGGGDEQFF,TGTGCCTGGAGTGGCGGGGGGGATGAGCAGTTCTTC
TRBD1,TRBV6-6,-,TRBJ2-7,CASSHRDRAIEQYF,TGTGCCAGCAGTCACCGGGACAGGGCGATCGAGCAGTACTTC
-,TRBV5-1,-,TRBJ2-7,CASSLDGTYEQYF,TGCGCCAGCAGCCTCGACGGGACCTACGAGCAGTACTTC
-,TRBV15,-,TRBJ2-7,CATSRDQSYTSYEQYF,TGTGCCACCAGCAGAGATCAAAGCTACACTTCCTACGAGCAGTACTTC
-,TRBV7-6,-,TRBJ1-5,CASSLRGNSNQPQHF,TGTGCCAGCAGCTTGAGGGGTAATAGCAATCAGCCCCAGCATTTT
-,TRBV9,-,TRBJ1-4,CASSVGTTNEKLFF,TGTGCCAGCAGCGTAGGGACAACTAATGAAAAACTGTTTTTT
-,TRBV28,-,TRBJ2-3,CASNLQSTDTQYF,TGTGCCAGCAACTTACAGAGCACAGATACGCAGTATTTT
TRBD1,TRBV6-4,many,TRBJ1-2,CASSDSVSGQLSGGYTF,TGTGCCAGCAGTGACTCAGTTTCGGGACAGCTTTCGGGGGGCTACACCTTC
-,TRBV18,-,TRBJ2-7,CASSPDRYEQYF,TGTGCCAGCTCACCCGACAGATACGAGCAGTACTTC
-,TRBV5-6,-,TRBJ1-1,CASSSTVTNTEAFF,TGTGCCAGCAGCTCAACAGTGACGAACACTGAAGCTTTCTTT
-,TRBV11-2,-,TRBJ2-3,CASSLVSTSTDTQYF,TGTGCCAGCAGCTTGGTTTCGACTAGCACAGATACGCAGTATTTT
-,TRBV6-6,-,TRBJ1-1,CASSYSISGTEAFF,TGTGCCAGCAGTTACTCGATATCCGGCACTGAAGCTTTCTTT
-,TRBV4-1,-,TRBJ1-5,CASAPLILRGGSNQPQHF,TGCGCCAGCGCCCCGTTAATTCTCAGGGGCGGGAGCAATCAGCCCCAGCATTTT
-,TRBV7-2,-,TRBJ2-7,CASSGSGTHSYEQYF,TGTGCCAGCAGCGGCTCCGGGACCCACTCCTACGAGCAGTACTTC
-,TRBV14,-,TRBJ1-1,CASSHWETNTEAFF,TGTGCCAGCAGCCACTGGGAGACGAACACTGAAGCTTTCTTT
-,TRBV4-2,-,TRBJ1-2,CASATSRQGKYGYTF,TGTGCCAGCGCAACGAGCCGGCAGGGGAAATATGGCTACACCTTC
-,TRBV6-1,-,TRBJ1-1,CASSEDRGSEAFF,TGTGCCAGCAGTGAAGATAGGGGGTCTGAAGCTTTCTTT
-,TRBV6-4,-,TRBJ1-1,CASSEEYGRTEAFF,TGTGCCAGCAGTGAAGAATACGGAAGGACTGAAGCTTTCTTT
-,TRBV7-9,-,TRBJ2-3,CASSLSPDTQYF,TGTGCCAGCAGCTTAAGTCCAGATACGCAGTATTTT
TRBD2,TRBV4-1,-,TRBJ2-1,CASSPGLAGGAYNEQFF,TGCGCCAGCAGCCCTGGACTAGCGGGAGGCGCCTACAATGAGCAGTTCTTC
-,TRBV19,-,TRBJ2-2,CASHPGIGGTGELFF,TGTGCCAGTCACCCCGGCATCGGGGGCACCGGGGAGCTGTTTTTT
-,TRBV30,once,TRBJ1-1,CAWRGGPGAGTEAFF,TGTGCCTGGAGAGGGGGTCCGGGGGCTGGGACTGAAGCTTTCTTT
TRBD1,TRBV4-1,-,TRBJ1-1,CASSLNRDRATRAFF,TGCGCCAGCAGCCTAAACCGGGACAGGGCAACCAGAGCTTTCTTT
-,TRBV6-5,once,TRBJ1-5,CASSYVLGRGNQPQHF,TGTGCCAGCAGTTACGTTCTTGGGAGGGGCAATCAGCCCCAGCATTTT
-,TRBV9,-,TRBJ2-7,CASSVAIGDQSYEQYF,TGTGCCAGCAGCGTAGCCATCGGGGACCAATCCTACGAGCAGTACTTC
-,TRBV6-5,-,TRBJ1-5,CASSYSSTRNQPQHF,TGTGCCAGCAGTTACTCGTCGACAAGAAATCAGCCCCAGCATTTT
-,TRBV6-1,-,TRBJ1-1,CASTPFENTEAFF,TGTGCCAGCACCCCCTTCGAGAACACTGAAGCTTTCTTT
-,TRBV18,-,TRBJ1-1,CASSLQGGAMNTEAFF,TGTGCCAGCTCATTACAAGGTGGAGCGATGAACACTGAAGCTTTCTTT
-,TRBV6-6,-,TRBJ1-1,CASSYLDRSNTEAFF,TGTGCCAGCAGTTACCTCGACAGGAGCAACACTGAAGCTTTCTTT
-,TRBV19,-,TRBJ1-3,CASSSQEGAGNTIYF,TGTGCCAGTAGTTCTCAAGAAGGGGCAGGAAACACCATATATTTT
-,TRBV10-3,-,TRBJ1-3,CAISESGSGNTIYF,TGTGCCATCAGTGAGTCAGGCTCTGGAAACACCATATATTTT
TRBD1,TRBV9,-,TRBJ1-6,CASSSGQANSPLHF,TGTGCCAGCAGCTCTGGACAGGCCAATTCACCCCTCCACTTT
-,TRBV29-1,-,TRBJ2-7,CSVADHHTGGSSYEQYF,TGCAGCGTTGCTGATCACCATACAGGTGGGAGCTCCTACGAGCAGTACTTC
TRBD2,TRBV18,-,TRBJ2-1,CASSPPTSGLNEQFF,TGTGCCAGCTCACCACCGACTAGCGGGCTTAATGAGCAGTTCTTC
-,TRBV7-9,-,TRBJ2-5,CASSLGEQETQYF,TGTGCCAGCAGCTTAGGGGAGCAAGAGACCCAGTACTTC
-,TRBV7-2,-,TRBJ2-7,CASSPVESPTYEQYF,TGTGCCAGCAGCCCGGTGGAGAGCCCAACCTACGAGCAGTACTTC
-,TRBV7-9,-,TRBJ2-7,CASGYRDYEQYF,TGTGCCAGCGGTTACAGGGACTACGAGCAGTACTTC